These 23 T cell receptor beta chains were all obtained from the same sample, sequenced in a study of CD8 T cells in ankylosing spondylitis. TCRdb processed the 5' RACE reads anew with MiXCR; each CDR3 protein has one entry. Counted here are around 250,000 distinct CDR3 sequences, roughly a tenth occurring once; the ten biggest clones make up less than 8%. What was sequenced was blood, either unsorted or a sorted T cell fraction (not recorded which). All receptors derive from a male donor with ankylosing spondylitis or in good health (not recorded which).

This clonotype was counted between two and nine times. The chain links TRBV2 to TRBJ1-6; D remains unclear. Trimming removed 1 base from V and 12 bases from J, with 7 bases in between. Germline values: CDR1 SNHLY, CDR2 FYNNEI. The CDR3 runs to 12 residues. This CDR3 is CASSEGVEPLHF. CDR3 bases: TGTGCCAGCAGTGAAGGGGTTGAACCCCTCCACTTT.

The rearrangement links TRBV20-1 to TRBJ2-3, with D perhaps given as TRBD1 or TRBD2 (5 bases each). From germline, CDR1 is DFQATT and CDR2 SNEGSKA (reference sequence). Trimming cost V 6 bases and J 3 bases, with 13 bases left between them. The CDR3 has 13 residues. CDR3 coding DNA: TGCAGTGCCAAGGTTGGGGGTACAGATACGCAGTATTTT. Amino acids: CSAKVGGTDTQYF.

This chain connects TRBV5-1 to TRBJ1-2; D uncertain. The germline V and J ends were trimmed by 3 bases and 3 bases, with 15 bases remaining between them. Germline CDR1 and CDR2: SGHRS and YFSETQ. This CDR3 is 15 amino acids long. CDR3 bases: TGCGCCAGCAGCTACGGGCTCAGAGGACACTATGGCTACACCTTC. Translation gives CASSYGLRGHYGYTF.

CDR3 in DNA: TGTGCCAGCAGCTTCGGGGGAAGTATCTTCCGCTATGGCTACACCTTC. Protein: CASSFGGSIFRYGYTF. The chain carries TRBV7-9 and TRBJ1-2; D is possibly TRBD1 (5 bases). The CDR3 consists of 16 residues. From germline, CDR1 is SEHNR and CDR2 FQNEAQ (reference sequence). V was pared by 3 bases and J by 4 bases, with 18 bases between. Complete variable domain (other parts from reference TRBV7-9 and TRBJ1-2): DTGVSQNPRHKITKRGQNVTFRCDPISEHNRLYWYRQTLGQGPEFLTYFQNEAQLEKSRLLSDRFSAERPKGSFSTLEIQRTEQGDSAMYLCASSFGGSIFRYGYTFGSGTRLTVV.

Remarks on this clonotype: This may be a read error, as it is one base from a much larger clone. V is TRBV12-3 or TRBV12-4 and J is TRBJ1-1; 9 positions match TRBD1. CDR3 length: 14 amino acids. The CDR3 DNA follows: TGTACCAGCAGATGGACAGGGGAGAACACTGAAGCTTTCTTT. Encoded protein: CTSRWTGENTEAFF.

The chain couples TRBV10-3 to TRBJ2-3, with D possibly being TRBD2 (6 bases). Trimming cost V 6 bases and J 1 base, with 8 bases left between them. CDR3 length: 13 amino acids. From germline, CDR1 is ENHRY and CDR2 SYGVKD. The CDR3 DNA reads TGTGCCATCAGAAGGGAGGGCACAGATACGCAGTATTTT. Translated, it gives CAIRREGTDTQYF.

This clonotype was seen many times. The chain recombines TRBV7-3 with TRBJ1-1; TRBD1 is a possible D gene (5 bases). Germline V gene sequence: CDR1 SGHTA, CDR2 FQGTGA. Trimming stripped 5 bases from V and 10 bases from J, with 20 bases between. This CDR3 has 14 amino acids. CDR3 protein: CASSPTALEGTAFF. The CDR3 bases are TGTGCCAGCAGCCCCACAGCGCTTGAGGGGACAGCTTTCTTT.

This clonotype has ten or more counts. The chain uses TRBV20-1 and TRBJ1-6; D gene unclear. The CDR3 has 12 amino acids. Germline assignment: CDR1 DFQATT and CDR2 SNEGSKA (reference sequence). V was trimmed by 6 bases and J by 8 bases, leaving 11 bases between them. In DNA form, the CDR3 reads TGCAGTGCGGAACTCGGGGATTCACCCCTCCACTTT. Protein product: CSAELGDSPLHF.

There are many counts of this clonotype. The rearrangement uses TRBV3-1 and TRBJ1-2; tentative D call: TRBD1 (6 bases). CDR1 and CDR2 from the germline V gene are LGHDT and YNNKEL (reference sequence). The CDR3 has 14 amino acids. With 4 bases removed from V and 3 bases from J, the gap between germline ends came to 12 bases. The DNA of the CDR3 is TGTGCCAGCAGCCTTCCGGGACAAGACTATGGCTACACCTTC. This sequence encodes CASSLPGQDYGYTF.

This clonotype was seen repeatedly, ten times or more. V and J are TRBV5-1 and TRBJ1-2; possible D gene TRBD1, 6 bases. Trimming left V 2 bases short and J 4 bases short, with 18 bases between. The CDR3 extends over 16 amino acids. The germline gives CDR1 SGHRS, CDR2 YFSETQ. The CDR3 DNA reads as TGCGCCAGCAGCTTAAAAACGACAGGAAGAACCTATGGCTACACCTTC. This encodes CASSLKTTGRTYGYTF.

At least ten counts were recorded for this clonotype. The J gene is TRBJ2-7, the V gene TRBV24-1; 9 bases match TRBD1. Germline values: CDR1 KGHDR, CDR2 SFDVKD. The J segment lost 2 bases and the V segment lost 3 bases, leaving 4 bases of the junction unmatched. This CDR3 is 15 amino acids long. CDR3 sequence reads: CATSDPGTGTYEQYF. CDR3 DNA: TGTGCCACCAGTGATCCCGGGACAGGGACCTACGAGCAGTACTTC.

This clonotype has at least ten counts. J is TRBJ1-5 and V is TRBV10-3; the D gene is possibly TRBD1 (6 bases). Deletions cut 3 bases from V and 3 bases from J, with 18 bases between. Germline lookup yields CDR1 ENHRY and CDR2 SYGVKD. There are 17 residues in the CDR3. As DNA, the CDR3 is TGTGCCATCAGTGACCCCCACGACAGGTCCGACAATCAGCCCCAGCATTTT. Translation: CAISDPHDRSDNQPQHF.

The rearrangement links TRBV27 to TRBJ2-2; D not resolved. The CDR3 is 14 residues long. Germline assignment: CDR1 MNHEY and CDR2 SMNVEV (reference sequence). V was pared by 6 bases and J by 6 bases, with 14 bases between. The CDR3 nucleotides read TGTGCCAGCAGACCCCAACCCCGTCCCGGGGAGCTGTTTTTT. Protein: CASRPQPRPGELFF.

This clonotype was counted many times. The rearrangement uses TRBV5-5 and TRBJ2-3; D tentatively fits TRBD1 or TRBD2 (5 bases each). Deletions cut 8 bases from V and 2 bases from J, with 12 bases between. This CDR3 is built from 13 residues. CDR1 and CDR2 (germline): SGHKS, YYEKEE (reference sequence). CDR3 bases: TGTGCCAGTTACGGGACCCTCACAGATACGCAGTATTTT. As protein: CASYGTLTDTQYF.

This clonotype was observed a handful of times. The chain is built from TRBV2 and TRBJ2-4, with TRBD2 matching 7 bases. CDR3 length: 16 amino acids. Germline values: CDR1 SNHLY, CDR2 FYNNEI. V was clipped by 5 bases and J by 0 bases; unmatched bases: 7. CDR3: CASSREVAVAKNIQYF. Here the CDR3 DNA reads TGTGCCAGCAGTCGGGAGGTAGCGGTAGCCAAAAACATTCAGTACTTC.

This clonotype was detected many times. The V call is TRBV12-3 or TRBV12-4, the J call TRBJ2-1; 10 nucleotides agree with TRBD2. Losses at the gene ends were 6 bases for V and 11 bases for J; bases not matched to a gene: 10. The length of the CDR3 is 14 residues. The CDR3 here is CASSLGTSVDQQFF. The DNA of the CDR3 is TGTGCCAGCAGCCTTGGGACTAGCGTCGATCAGCAGTTCTTC.

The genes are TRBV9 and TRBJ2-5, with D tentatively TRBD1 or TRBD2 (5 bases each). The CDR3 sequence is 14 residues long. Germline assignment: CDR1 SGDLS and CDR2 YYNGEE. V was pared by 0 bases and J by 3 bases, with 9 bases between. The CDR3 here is CASSVGGIEETQYF. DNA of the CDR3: TGTGCCAGCAGCGTAGGGGGGATAGAAGAGACCCAGTACTTC.

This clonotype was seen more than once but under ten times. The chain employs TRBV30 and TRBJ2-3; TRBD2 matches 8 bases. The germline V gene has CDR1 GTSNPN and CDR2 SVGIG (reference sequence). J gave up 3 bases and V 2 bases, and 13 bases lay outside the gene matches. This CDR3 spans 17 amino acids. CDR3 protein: CAWSRLAGSRYTDTQYF. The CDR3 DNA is TGTGCCTGGAGTCGTTTAGCGGGAAGTCGGTATACAGATACGCAGTATTTT.

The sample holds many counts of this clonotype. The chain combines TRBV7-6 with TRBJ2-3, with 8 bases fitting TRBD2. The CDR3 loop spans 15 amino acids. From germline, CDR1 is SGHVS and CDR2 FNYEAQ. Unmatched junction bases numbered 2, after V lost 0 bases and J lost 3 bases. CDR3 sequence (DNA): TGTGCCAGCAGCTTAGCTAGCGGGGTAACAGATACGCAGTATTTT. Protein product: CASSLASGVTDTQYF. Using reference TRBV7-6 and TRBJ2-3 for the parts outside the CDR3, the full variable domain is GAGVSQSPRYKVTKRGQDVALRCDPISGHVSLYWYRQALGQGPEFLTYFNYEAQQDKSGLPNDRFSAERPEGSISTLTIQRTEQRDSAMYRCASSLASGVTDTQYFGPGTRLTVL.

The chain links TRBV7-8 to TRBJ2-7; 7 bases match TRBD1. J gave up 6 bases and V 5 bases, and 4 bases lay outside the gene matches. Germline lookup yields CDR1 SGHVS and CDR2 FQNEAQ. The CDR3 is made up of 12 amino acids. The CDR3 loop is CASSPQGVEQYF. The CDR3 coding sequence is TGTGCCAGCAGCCCCCAGGGGGTCGAGCAGTACTTC. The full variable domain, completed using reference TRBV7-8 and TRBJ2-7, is GAGVSQSPRYKVAKRGQDVALRCDPISGHVSLFWYQQALGQGPEFLTYFQNEAQLDKSGLPSDRFFAERPEGSVSTLKIQRTQQEDSAVYLCASSPQGVEQYFGPGTRLTVT.

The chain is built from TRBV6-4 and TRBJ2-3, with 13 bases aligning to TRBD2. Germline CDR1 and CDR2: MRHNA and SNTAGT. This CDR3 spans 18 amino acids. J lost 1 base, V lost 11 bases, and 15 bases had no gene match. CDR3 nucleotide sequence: TGTGCCTGCTCCCCACCGGCGGGACTAGCGGGACGCACAGATACGCAGTATTTT. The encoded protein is CACSPPAGLAGRTDTQYF.

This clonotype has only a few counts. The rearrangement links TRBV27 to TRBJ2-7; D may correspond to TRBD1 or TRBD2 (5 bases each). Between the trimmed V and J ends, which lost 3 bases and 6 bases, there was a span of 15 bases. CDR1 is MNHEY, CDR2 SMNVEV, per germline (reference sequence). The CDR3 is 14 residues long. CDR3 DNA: TGTGCCAGCAGTTTTGCGGTCGGGGCAACCGAGCAGTACTTC. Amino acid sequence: CASSFAVGATEQYF.

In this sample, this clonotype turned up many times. The CDR3 bases are TGCGCCAGCAGGTTCCCGGGACAGGGGTCCAATGAGCAGTTCTTC. Its translation is CASRFPGQGSNEQFF. V is TRBV5-1 and J is TRBJ2-1; 10 bases agree with TRBD1. Germline trimming cut 5 bases from V and 6 bases from J; bases unmatched to any gene: 8. The germline V gene has CDR1 SGHRS and CDR2 YFSETQ. CDR3 length: 15 residues.